Shown below are 9 T cell receptor beta chains from a single sample sequenced in a study of blood T cell repertoires in COVID-19. TCRdb's table, derived via immunoSEQ multiplex PCR, lists solely in-frame clones and lacks some. The sample holds under 250,000 clones, around 80% seen once. The sample was peripheral blood. The receptors come from a human donor in a cohort sampled during active COVID-19.

This chain links TRBV28 with TRBJ1-2; D remains ambiguous. The V end lost 10 bases, the J end lost 8 bases, and 20 bases lay between the germline ends. The germline CDR1 and CDR2 sequences are MDHEN and SYDVKM. This CDR3 is built from 13 residues. The CDR3 protein is CATAYGRKGGYTF. Here the CDR3 DNA reads TGTGCCACGGCTTATGGGAGGAAAGGAGGCTACACCTTC.

The gene calls are TRBV6-4 and TRBJ2-3; TRBD2 aligns across 9 bases. This CDR3 region has 14 residues. The germline gives CDR1 MRHNA, CDR2 SNTAGT. Unmatched junction bases numbered 6, after V lost 6 bases and J lost 5 bases. The CDR3 sequence: CASSFSGSQDTQYF. CDR3 DNA sequence: TGTGCCAGCAGCTTTAGCGGGAGCCAAGATACGCAGTATTTT.

The chain employs TRBV28 and TRBJ2-5, with D possibly matching TRBD2 (6 bases). The CDR3 consists of 13 residues. The germline gives CDR1 MDHEN, CDR2 SYDVKM. Trimming pared 7 bases from V and 2 bases from J, leaving 11 bases between. For the CDR3, the DNA is TGTGCCAGCACGCCTGGGGGGCAAGAGACCCAGTACTTC. This gives the protein CASTPGGQETQYF.

V gene TRBV6-5 combines with J gene TRBJ1-3; D not resolved. The germline V gene encodes CDR1 MNHEY and CDR2 SVGAGI. The CDR3 extends over 15 amino acids. Trimming pared 6 bases from V and 0 bases from J, leaving 12 bases between. In DNA, the CDR3 is TGTGCCAGCAGGGTAACTTCTGACTCTGGAAACACCATATATTTT. Translated, it gives CASRVTSDSGNTIYF.

The sample holds a few counts of this clone. The chain employs TRBV12-3 or TRBV12-4 and TRBJ1-2; D possibly corresponds to TRBD1 (6 bases). The V end lost 2 bases, the J end lost 8 bases, and 12 bases lay between the germline ends. The CDR3 extends over 13 amino acids. The CDR3 region has the DNA TGTGCCAGCAGTTTACAGGGGAGTTTCGGCTACACCTTC. This translates into CASSLQGSFGYTF.

This chain uses TRBV3-1 (or the pseudogene TRBV3-2) with TRBJ1-2; D not certain. CDR3 size: 14 residues. Germline CDR1 reads LGHDT; CDR2 reads YNNKEL (reference sequence). V shed 0 bases and J shed 4 bases, with 9 bases lying between them. For the CDR3, the DNA is TGTGCCAGCAGCCAAGATGAGGCGGTCTATGGCTACACCTTC. It specifies CASSQDEAVYGYTF.

This clone showed up just once. The chain combines TRBV7-2 with TRBJ1-2; a weak D match, TRBD1 (6 bases). This CDR3 spans 14 amino acids. Trimming shortened V by 1 base and J by 5 bases, and 11 bases separated the two germline ends. From germline, CDR1 is SGHTA and CDR2 FQGNSA. The DNA for the CDR3 is TGTGCCAGCAGCTTAGTGGGGGCAGAGTATGGCTACACCTTC. Its translation is CASSLVGAEYGYTF.

V gene TRBV19 combines with J gene TRBJ2-7; D is uncertain. Germline-derived CDR1 and CDR2 are LNHDA and SQIVND (reference sequence). V lost 5 bases and J 0 bases, leaving 8 bases between the germline ends. The CDR3 runs to 13 residues. This chain's CDR3 is CASSPRNSYEQYF. The CDR3 DNA is TGTGCCAGTAGTCCCAGGAACTCCTACGAGCAGTACTTC.

The chain carries TRBV5-6 and TRBJ2-5, with a tentative D call TRBD1 (5 bases). V was clipped by 0 bases and J by 5 bases, with 17 bases between them. The CDR3 is made up of 16 amino acids. Germline CDR1 and CDR2: SGHDT and YYEEEE. The CDR3 nucleotides read TGTGCCAGCAGCTTGGTCCAGGGTCGAAGTCAGGAGACCCAGTACTTC. It translates to CASSLVQGRSQETQYF. The whole variable domain, remainder taken from reference TRBV5-6 and TRBJ2-5, is DAGVTQSPTHLIKTRGQQVTLRCSPKSGHDTVSWYQQALGQGPQFIFQYYEEEERQRGNFPDRFSGHQFPNYSSELNVNALLLGDSALYLCASSLVQGRSQETQYFGPGTRLLVL.